This T cell receptor (beta chain) derives from a study of blood T cell repertoires in COVID-19. Turning to the study itself: Whether acute or convalescent, the COVID-19 samples came from the United States, Italy and Spain. In each case, the material was cDNA or gDNA derived from T cells, B-cell-depleted T cells, or PBMCs.

Germline CDR1 and CDR2: MNHEY and SVGAGI. The CDR3 sequence is 13 residues long. V gave up 0 bases and J gave up 10 bases; unmatched junction bases: 3. Per the original data handling: How many nucleated cells were present was estimated from reference gene primer amplification. Assay used: immunoSEQ multiplex PCR; TCRdb lists only in-frame clones, some missing. Clone size and the V and J calls come from that table; the DNA yielded D and trimming. Of 60,000 or so clones listed, 85% to 90% are singletons. The rearrangement uses TRBV6-5 and TRBJ2-1, with 7 bases lining up with TRBD2. Sequencing was performed on peripheral blood. The sequence was collected from a human donor with active COVID-19. The donor label of this sample is uncertain. The CDR3 loop is CASSYSFGGEQFF. In DNA, the CDR3 is TGTGCCAGCAGTTACTCCTTCGGGGGGGAGCAGTTCTTC.